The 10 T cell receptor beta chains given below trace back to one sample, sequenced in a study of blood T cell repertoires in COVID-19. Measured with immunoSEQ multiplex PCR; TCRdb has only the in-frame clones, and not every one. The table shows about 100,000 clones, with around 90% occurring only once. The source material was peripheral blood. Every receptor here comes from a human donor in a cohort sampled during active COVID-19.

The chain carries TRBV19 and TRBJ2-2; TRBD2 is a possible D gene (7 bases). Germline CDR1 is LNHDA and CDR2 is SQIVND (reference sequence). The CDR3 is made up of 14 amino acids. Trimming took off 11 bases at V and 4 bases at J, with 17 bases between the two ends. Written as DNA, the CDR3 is TGTGCCGCCAAGGGGGGGGCGGGCACCGGGGAGCTGTTTTTT. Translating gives CAAKGGAGTGELFF. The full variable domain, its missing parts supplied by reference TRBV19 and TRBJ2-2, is DGGITQSPKYLFRKEGQNVTLSCEQNLNHDAMYWYRQDPGQGLRLIYYSQIVNDFQKGDIAEGYSVSREKKESFPLTVTSAQKNPTAFYLCAAKGGAGTGELFFGEGSRLTVL.

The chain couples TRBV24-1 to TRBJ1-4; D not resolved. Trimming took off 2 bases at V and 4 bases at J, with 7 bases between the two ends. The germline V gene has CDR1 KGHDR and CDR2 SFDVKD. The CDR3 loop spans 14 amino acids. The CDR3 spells CATSDSNSNEKLFF. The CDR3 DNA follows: TGTGCCACCAGTGATTCAAACAGTAATGAAAAACTGTTTTTT.

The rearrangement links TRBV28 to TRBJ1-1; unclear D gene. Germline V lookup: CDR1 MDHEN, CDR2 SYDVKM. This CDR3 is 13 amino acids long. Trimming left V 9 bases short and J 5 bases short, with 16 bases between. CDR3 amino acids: CASATQDETEAFF. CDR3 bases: TGTGCCAGTGCAACCCAGGATGAAACTGAAGCTTTCTTT.

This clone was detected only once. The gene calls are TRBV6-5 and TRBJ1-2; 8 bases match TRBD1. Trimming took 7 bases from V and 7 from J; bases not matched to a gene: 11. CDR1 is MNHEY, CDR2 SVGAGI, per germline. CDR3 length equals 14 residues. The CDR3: CASTYRQGAGGYTF. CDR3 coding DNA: TGTGCCAGCACCTACCGTCAGGGGGCCGGTGGCTACACCTTC.

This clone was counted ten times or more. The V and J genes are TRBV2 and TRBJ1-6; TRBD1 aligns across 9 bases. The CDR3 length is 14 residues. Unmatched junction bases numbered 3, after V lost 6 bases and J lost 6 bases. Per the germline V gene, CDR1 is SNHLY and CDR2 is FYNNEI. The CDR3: CASSAQGANSPLHF. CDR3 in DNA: TGTGCCAGCAGCGCACAGGGGGCTAATTCACCCCTCCACTTT.

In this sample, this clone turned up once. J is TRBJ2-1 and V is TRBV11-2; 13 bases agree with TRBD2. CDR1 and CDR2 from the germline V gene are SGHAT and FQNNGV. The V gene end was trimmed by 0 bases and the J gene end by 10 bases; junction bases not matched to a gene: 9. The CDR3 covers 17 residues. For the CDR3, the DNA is TGTGCCAGCAGCTTAGATACTACTAGCGGGAGGGCCGGGGAGCAGTTCTTC. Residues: CASSLDTTSGRAGEQFF.

CDR3 sequence (DNA): TGTGCCAGCAGCTTGGTCGCGGCGGAGTTACTGTTTTTT. Encoded protein: CASSLVAAELLFF. V and J are TRBV5-6 and TRBJ1-4; the D is unclear. The CDR3 is 13 residues long. The V gene's germline CDR1 is SGHDT and CDR2 YYEEEE. V lost 0 bases, J lost 13 bases, and 13 bases lay in between.

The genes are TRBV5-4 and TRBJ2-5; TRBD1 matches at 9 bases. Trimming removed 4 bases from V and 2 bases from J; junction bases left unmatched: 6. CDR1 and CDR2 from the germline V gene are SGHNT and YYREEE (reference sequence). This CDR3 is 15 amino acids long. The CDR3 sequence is CASSPGQGRQETQYF. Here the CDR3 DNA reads TGTGCCAGCAGCCCTGGACAGGGGAGGCAAGAGACCCAGTACTTC.

CDR3 protein: CASSTGTSGLSAQYF. For the CDR3, the DNA is TGTGCCAGCAGCACCGGGACTAGCGGGTTGAGTGCGCAGTATTTT. The genes are TRBV11-2 and TRBJ2-3; 12 nucleotides agree with TRBD2. The germline V gene has CDR1 SGHAT and CDR2 FQNNGV. The CDR3 is 15 amino acids. J gave up 10 bases and V 5 bases, and 10 bases lay outside the gene matches.

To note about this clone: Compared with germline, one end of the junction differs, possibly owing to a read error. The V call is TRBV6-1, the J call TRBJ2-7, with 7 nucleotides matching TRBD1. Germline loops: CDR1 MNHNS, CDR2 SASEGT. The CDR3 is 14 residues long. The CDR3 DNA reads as TGTGCCGGCAGTGAGGCGACAGGGTATGGTGAGCAGTACTTC. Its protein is CAGSEATGYGEQYF.